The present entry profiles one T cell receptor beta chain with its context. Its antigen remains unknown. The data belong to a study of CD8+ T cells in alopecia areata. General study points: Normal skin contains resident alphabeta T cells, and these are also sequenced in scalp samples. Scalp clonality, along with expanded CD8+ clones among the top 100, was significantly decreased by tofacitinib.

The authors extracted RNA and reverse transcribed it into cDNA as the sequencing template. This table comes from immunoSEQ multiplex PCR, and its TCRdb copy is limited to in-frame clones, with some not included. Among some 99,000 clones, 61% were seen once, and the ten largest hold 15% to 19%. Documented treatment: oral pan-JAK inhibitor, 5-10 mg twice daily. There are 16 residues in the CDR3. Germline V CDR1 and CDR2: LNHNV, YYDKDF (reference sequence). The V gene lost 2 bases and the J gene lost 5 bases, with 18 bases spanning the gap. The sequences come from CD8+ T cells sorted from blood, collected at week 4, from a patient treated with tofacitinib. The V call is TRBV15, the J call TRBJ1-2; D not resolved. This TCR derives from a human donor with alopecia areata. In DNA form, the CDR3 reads TGTGCCACCAGCAGAACGTTGGACGACGCTAGGTATGGCTACACCTTC. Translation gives CATSRTLDDARYGYTF.